This passage covers 25 T cell receptor beta chains from one sample sequenced in a study of CXCR3-negative and CXCR3-positive naive CD8 T cells. Each TRB cDNA library was prepared by 5' RACE (with UMI labels). No DNA is given; TCRdb re-called the 5' RACE reads and lists each CDR3 protein once. This listing includes about 53,000 distinct CDR3 sequences. The antigens of these receptors remain unknown. The study, taken as a whole, reports: TRB CDR3s of CXCR3-positive naive cells were more hydrophobic than those of CXCR3-negative naive cells.

The specimen was naive CXCR3+ CD8+ T cells from blood. Subset in this sample: CD45RO-CCR7+CD27+CD95- naive CD8+ T cells expressing CXCR3 (TNR3+). These receptors all stem from a human donor in good health. Some clones in this sample may be carry-over from other donors' samples.

V is TRBV6-5 and J is TRBJ2-1; TCRdb returns TRBD2, unconfirmable since there is no DNA. The length of the CDR3 is 18 residues. Germline V lookup: CDR1 MNHEY, CDR2 SVGAGI. The CDR3 sequence is CASSLLAGGSPAYNEQFF.

The chain carries TRBV21-1 and TRBJ2-1; lacking DNA, the TRBD2 call made by TCRdb goes unchecked. TRBV21-1 is classified as a pseudogene. The CDR3 length is 21 residues. CDR3 sequence: CASSREGVRPFYPSSYNEQFF.

This chain connects TRBV21-1 to TRBJ1-2. TRBV21-1 is annotated as a pseudogene. The CDR3 sequence is 15 residues long. CDR3 amino acids: CASSKEVAAGYGYTF.

J is TRBJ2-4 and V is TRBV15; as DNA is missing, the TRBD1 call by TCRdb cannot be tested. Germline V CDR1 and CDR2: LNHNV, YYDKDF (reference sequence). This CDR3 comprises 14 residues. CDR3 amino acids: CATSRGGAKNIQYF.

The genes are TRBV27 and TRBJ2-4. This CDR3 contains 15 residues. Looked up from germline, CDR1 is MNHEY and CDR2 is SMNVEV (reference sequence). CDR3 in amino acids: CASSSDTEAKNIQYF.

The rearrangement joins TRBV29-1 to TRBJ2-7; TCRdb proposes TRBD1, but this gene call is untestable without DNA. This CDR3 spans 13 amino acids. Per the germline V gene, CDR1 is SQVTM and CDR2 is ANQGSEA. The CDR3 region is CSAMTGLSYEQYF.

The CDR3 here is CSVDLYTEAFF. This chain uses TRBV29-1 with TRBJ1-1. CDR1 and CDR2 (germline): SQVTM, ANQGSEA. The length of the CDR3 is 11 residues.

The rearrangement uses TRBV20-1 and TRBJ2-3; TCRdb's assignment of TRBD2 cannot be checked, as there is no DNA. This CDR3 is built from 16 residues. Germline assignment: CDR1 DFQATT and CDR2 SNEGSKA (reference sequence). The CDR3 is CSARDYGGSSPDTQYF.

The chain is built from TRBV21-1 and TRBJ2-4. TRBV21-1 is shown as a pseudogene. The CDR3 has 12 amino acids. This chain's CDR3 is CASTPGFDIQYF.

The rearrangement links TRBV20-1 to TRBJ2-1. This CDR3 spans 15 amino acids. Germline loops: CDR1 DFQATT, CDR2 SNEGSKA (reference sequence). This CDR3 reads CSARPPGRIYNEQFF.

The V and J genes are TRBV3-1 and TRBJ2-7; checking the TCRdb D call of TRBD1 is not possible without DNA. The CDR3 is 15 residues long. CDR1 and CDR2 (germline): LGHDT, YNNKEL (reference sequence). The CDR3 here is CASSQEGTGNYEQYF.

The CDR3: CASSLAVMNTEAFF. The chain carries TRBV7-9 and TRBJ1-1. This CDR3 is built from 14 residues. Germline CDR1 and CDR2: SEHNR and FQNEAQ (reference sequence). Full variable domain (missing parts from reference TRBV7-9 and TRBJ1-1): DTGVSQNPRHKITKRGQNVTFRCDPISEHNRLYWYRQTLGQGPEFLTYFQNEAQLEKSRLLSDRFSAERPKGSFSTLEIQRTEQGDSAMYLCASSLAVMNTEAFFGQGTRLTVV.

This chain uses TRBV20-1 with TRBJ2-1. This CDR3 has 15 amino acids. Germline assignment: CDR1 DFQATT and CDR2 SNEGSKA (reference sequence). CDR3 loop: CSARGAGGSINEQFF.

The chain is built from TRBV6-5 and TRBJ2-7; TCRdb names TRBD1, which stays unverified in the absence of DNA. The CDR3 sequence is 16 residues long. Germline V lookup: CDR1 MNHEY, CDR2 SVGAGI. The CDR3 sequence: CASSYSGTGAKDEQYF.

This chain uses TRBV18 with TRBJ2-4; TCRdb's D gene call, TRBD1, goes unchecked for lack of DNA. Germline-derived CDR1 and CDR2 are KGHSH and LQKENI. The CDR3 is 15 residues long. The CDR3 sequence: CASSPGHLAKNIQYF.

V is TRBV29-1 and J is TRBJ2-1; TCRdb returns TRBD2, unconfirmable since there is no DNA. This CDR3 is built from 15 residues. The germline gives CDR1 SQVTM, CDR2 ANQGSEA. The CDR3 sequence is CSVEKLAGEVNEQFF.

This sequence joins TRBV5-1 and TRBJ2-3; with no DNA, the TCRdb D assignment of TRBD1 cannot be verified. CDR1 and CDR2 (germline): SGHRS, YFSETQ. The CDR3 length is 20 residues. CDR3 amino acids: CASSLNHPLGGRWVTDTQYF.

CDR3 residues: CASSKLSGASYNEQFF. V usage is TRBV3-1 and J usage is TRBJ2-1; TCRdb's D call, TRBD2, is unchecked because there is no DNA. This CDR3 region has 16 residues. The germline V gene encodes CDR1 LGHDT and CDR2 YNNKEL (reference sequence).

The chain links TRBV29-1 to TRBJ1-5; TCRdb gives TRBD1 as the D gene, but with no DNA this cannot be confirmed. Germline V CDR1 and CDR2: SQVTM, ANQGSEA. The CDR3 contains 13 residues. The chain's CDR3 is CSVATGANQPQHF.

This rearrangement joins TRBV5-6 to TRBJ2-7; TCRdb's D call of TRBD1 is untestable without DNA. Germline V lookup: CDR1 SGHDT, CDR2 YYEEEE. CDR3 length: 16 amino acids. The CDR3 is CASSPQPWTGGYEQYF.

J is TRBJ2-2 and V is TRBV11-2. The CDR3 is 11 residues long. Germline CDR1 reads SGHAT; CDR2 reads FQNNGV. The CDR3 sequence is CASSLLGELFF.

V usage is TRBV21-1 and J usage is TRBJ2-3; TCRdb returns TRBD1, unconfirmable since there is no DNA. TRBV21-1 is a pseudogene locus. CDR3 size: 15 residues. This CDR3 reads CASSKAGQPTDTQYF.

The chain joins TRBV20-1 to TRBJ2-7; TCRdb outputs TRBD1, but without DNA this stays unchecked. There are 13 residues in the CDR3. The germline gives CDR1 DFQATT, CDR2 SNEGSKA (reference sequence). Here the CDR3 reads CSARAGVLYEQYF.

The rearrangement uses TRBV4-3 and TRBJ2-1; TCRdb names TRBD2, which stays unverified in the absence of DNA. The germline V gene has CDR1 LGHNA and CDR2 YSLEER. The CDR3 is 17 residues long. Here the CDR3 reads CASSQDGPTSVDNEQFF.

The chain links TRBV4-3 to TRBJ2-5. The CDR3 sequence is 15 residues long. The germline V gene has CDR1 LGHNA and CDR2 YSLEER. The CDR3 protein is CASSPSQSNWETQYF.